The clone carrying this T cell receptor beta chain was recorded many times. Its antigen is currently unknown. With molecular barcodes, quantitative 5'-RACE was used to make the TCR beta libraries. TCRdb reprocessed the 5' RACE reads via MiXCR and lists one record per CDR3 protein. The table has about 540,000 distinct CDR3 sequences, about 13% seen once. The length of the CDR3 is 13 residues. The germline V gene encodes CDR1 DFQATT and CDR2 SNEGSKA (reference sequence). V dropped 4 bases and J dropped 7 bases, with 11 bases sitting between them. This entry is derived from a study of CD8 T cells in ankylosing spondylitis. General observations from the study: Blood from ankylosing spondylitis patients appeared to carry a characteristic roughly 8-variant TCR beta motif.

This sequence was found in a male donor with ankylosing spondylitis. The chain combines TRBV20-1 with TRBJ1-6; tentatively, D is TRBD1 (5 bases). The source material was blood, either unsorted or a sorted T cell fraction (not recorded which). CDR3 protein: CSATRDGNSPLHF. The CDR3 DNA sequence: TGCAGTGCTACCCGGGACGGGAATTCACCCCTCCACTTT.